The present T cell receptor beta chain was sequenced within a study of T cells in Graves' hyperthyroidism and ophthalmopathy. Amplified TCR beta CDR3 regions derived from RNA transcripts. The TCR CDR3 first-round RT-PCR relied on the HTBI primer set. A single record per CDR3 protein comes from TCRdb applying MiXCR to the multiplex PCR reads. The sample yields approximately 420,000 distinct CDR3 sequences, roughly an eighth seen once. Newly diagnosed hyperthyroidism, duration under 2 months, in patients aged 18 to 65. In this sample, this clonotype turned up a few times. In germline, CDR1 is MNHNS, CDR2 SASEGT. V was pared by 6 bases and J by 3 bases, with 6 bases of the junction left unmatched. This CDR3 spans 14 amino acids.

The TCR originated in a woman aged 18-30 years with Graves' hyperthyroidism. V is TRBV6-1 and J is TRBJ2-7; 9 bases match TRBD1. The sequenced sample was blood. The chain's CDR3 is CASRRDRASYEQYF. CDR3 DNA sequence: TGTGCCAGCAGGAGGGACAGGGCAAGCTACGAGCAGTACTTC.